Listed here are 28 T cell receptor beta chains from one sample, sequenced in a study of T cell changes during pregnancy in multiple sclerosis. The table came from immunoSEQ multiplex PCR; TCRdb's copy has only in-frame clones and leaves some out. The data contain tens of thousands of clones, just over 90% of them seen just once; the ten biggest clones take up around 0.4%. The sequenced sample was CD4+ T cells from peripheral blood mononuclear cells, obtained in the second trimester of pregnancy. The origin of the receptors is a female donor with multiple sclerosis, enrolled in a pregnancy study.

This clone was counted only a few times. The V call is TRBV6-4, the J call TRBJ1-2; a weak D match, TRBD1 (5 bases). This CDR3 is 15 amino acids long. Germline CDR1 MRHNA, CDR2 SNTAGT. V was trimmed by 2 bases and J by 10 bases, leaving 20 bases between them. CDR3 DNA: TGTGCCAGCAGTGACAGAGGTATGGGACTGGATCCCTACACCTTC. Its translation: CASSDRGMGLDPYTF.

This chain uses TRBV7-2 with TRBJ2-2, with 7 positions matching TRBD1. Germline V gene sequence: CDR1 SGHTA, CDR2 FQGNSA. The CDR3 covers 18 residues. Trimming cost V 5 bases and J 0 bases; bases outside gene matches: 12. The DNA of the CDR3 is TGTGCCAGCAGCCCCCAGGGACCGGGACAGTCGAACACCGGGGAGCTGTTTTTT. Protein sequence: CASSPQGPGQSNTGELFF. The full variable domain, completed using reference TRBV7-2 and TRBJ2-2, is GAGVSQSPSNKVTEKGKDVELRCDPISGHTALYWYRQSLGQGLEFLIYFQGNSAPDKSGLPSDRFSAERTGGSVSTLTIQRTQQEDSAVYLCASSPQGPGQSNTGELFFGEGSRLTVL.

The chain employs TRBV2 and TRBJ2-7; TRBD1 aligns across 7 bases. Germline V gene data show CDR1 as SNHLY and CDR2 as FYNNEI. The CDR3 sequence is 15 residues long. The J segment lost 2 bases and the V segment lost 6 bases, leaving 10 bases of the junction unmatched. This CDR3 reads CASRLSGQAAYEQYF. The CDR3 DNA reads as TGTGCCAGCAGGTTATCCGGACAGGCCGCCTACGAGCAGTACTTC.

The CDR3 DNA follows: TGTGCCAGCAGCTTCGGGGTCTCCGAGCAGTACTTC. Translating gives CASSFGVSEQYF. This chain joins TRBV5-6 and TRBJ2-7; tentative D call: TRBD2 (5 bases). Looked up from germline, CDR1 is SGHDT and CDR2 is YYEEEE. The V gene lost 2 bases and the J gene lost 6 bases, with 9 bases spanning the gap. The CDR3 has 12 residues.

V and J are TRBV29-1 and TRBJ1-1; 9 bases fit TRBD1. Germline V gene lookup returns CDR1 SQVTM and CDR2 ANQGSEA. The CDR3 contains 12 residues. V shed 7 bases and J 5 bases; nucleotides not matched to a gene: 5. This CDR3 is CSAGTGSTEAFF. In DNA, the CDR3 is TGCAGCGCCGGGACAGGGAGTACTGAAGCTTTCTTT.

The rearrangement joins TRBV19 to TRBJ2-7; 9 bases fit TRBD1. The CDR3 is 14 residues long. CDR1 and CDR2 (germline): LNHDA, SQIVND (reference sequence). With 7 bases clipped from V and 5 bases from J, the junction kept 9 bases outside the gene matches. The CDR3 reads CASKTGTGTHEQYF. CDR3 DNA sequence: TGTGCCAGTAAAACCGGGACAGGGACCCACGAGCAGTACTTC. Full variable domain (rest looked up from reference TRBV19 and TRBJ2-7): DGGITQSPKYLFRKEGQNVTLSCEQNLNHDAMYWYRQDPGQGLRLIYYSQIVNDFQKGDIAEGYSVSREKKESFPLTVTSAQKNPTAFYLCASKTGTGTHEQYFGPGTRLTVT.

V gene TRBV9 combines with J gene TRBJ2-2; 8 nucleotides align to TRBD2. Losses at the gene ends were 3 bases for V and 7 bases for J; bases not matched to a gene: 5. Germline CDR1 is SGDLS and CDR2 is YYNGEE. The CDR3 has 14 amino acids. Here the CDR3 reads CASSETSADGELFF. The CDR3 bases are TGTGCCAGCAGCGAGACTAGCGCGGACGGGGAGCTGTTTTTT.

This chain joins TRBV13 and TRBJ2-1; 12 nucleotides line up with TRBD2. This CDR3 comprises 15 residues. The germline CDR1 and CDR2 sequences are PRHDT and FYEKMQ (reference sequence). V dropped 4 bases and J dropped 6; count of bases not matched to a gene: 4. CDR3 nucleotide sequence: TGTGCCAGCAGCTCTAGCGGGAGGGCCAGCAATGAGCAGTTCTTC. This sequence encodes CASSSSGRASNEQFF.

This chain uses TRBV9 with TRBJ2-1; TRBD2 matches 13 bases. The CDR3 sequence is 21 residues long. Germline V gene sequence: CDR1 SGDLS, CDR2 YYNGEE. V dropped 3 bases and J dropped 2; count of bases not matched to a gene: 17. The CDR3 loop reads CASSAYAGGLAGEGAYNEQFF. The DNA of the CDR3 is TGTGCCAGCAGCGCATATGCCGGTGGACTAGCGGGAGAAGGGGCCTACAATGAGCAGTTCTTC.

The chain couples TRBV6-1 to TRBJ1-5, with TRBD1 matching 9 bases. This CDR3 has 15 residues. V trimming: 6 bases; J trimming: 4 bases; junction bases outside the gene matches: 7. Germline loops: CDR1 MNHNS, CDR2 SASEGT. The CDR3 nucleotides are TGTGCCAGCAGGGGACAGGGACCGTTGAATCAGCCCCAGCATTTT. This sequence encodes CASRGQGPLNQPQHF.

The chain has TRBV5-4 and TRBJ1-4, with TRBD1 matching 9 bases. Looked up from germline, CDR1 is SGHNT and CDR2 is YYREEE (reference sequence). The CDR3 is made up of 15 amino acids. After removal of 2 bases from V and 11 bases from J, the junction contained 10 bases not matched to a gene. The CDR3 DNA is TGTGCCAGCAGCTTACCGGGACAGGGTGTCGAGAAACTGTTTTTT. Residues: CASSLPGQGVEKLFF.

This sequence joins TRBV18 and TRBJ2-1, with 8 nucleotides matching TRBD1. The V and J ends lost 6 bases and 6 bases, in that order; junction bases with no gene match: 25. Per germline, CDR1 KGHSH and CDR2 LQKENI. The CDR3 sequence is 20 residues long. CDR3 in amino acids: CASSIKGILDRGVGGNEQFF. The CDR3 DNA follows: TGTGCCAGCTCTATTAAAGGAATTCTCGACAGGGGCGTAGGTGGCAATGAGCAGTTCTTC.

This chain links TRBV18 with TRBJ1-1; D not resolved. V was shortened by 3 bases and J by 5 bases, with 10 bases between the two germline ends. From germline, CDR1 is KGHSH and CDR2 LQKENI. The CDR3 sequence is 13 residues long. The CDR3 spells CASSPGRGTEAFF. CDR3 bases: TGTGCCAGCTCACCGGGCAGAGGGACTGAAGCTTTCTTT.

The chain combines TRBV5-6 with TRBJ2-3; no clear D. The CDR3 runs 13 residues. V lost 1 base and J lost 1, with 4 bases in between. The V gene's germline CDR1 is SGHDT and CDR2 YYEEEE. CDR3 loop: CASSLIGTDTQYF. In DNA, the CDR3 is TGTGCCAGCAGCTTGATCGGCACAGATACGCAGTATTTT.

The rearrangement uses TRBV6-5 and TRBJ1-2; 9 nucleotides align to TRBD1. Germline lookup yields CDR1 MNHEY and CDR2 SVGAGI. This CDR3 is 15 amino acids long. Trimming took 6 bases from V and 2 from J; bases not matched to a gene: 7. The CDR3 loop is CASRPGQGTNYGYTF. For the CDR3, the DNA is TGTGCCAGCAGACCGGGACAGGGAACGAACTATGGCTACACCTTC.

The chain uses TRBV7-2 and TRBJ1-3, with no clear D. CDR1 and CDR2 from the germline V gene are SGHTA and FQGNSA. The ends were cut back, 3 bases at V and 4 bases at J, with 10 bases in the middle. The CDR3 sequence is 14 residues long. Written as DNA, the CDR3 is TGTGCCAGCAGCTTGAGACGGGAGGGAAACACCATATATTTT. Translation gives CASSLRREGNTIYF.

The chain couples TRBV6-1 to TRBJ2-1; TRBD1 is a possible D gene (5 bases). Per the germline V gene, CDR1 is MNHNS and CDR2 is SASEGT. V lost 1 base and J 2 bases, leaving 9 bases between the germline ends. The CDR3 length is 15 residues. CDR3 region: CASSEGRAPYNEQFF. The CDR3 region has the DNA TGTGCCAGCAGTGAAGGCAGGGCCCCCTACAATGAGCAGTTCTTC.

The chain's CDR3 is CASAGGGAEAFF. Written as DNA, the CDR3 is TGCGCCAGCGCAGGGGGTGGGGCTGAAGCTTTCTTT. The chain links TRBV5-1 to TRBJ1-1; 7 bases are shared with TRBD1. V lost 7 bases, J lost 6 bases, and 6 bases stayed unmatched. This CDR3 has 12 residues. Germline V lookup: CDR1 SGHRS, CDR2 YFSETQ.

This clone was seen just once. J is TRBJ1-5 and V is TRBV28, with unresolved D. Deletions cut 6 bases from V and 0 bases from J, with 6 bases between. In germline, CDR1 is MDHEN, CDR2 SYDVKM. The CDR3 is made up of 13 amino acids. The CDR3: CASRQDSNQPQHF. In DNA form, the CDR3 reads TGTGCCAGCAGGCAGGATAGCAATCAGCCCCAGCATTTT.

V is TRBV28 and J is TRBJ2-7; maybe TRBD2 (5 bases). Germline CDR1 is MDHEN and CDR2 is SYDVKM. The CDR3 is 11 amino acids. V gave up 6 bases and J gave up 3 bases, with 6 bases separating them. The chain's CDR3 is CASRGVYEQYF. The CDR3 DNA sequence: TGTGCCAGCAGGGGAGTCTACGAGCAGTACTTC.

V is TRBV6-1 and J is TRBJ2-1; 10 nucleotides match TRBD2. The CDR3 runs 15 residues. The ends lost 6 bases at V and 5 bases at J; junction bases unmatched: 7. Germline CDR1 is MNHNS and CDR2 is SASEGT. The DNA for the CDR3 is TGTGCCAGCAGGCCTGGGACTAGCGAGGACAATGAGCAGTTCTTC. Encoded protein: CASRPGTSEDNEQFF.

The CDR3 DNA reads TGTGCCAGCAGCGTAGGACTAGCGGGGTACTACGAGCAGTACTTC. Its protein is CASSVGLAGYYEQYF. This sequence joins TRBV9 and TRBJ2-7; 11 bases match TRBD2. In germline, CDR1 is SGDLS, CDR2 YYNGEE. V was clipped by 0 bases and J by 3 bases; unmatched bases: 2. The CDR3 is made up of 15 amino acids.

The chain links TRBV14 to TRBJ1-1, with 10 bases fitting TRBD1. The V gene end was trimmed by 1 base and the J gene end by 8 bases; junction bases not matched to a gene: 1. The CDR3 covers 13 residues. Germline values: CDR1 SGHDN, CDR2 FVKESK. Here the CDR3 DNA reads TGTGCCAGCAGCCAAGTGGGACAGGGGGAAGCTTTCTTT. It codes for CASSQVGQGEAFF.

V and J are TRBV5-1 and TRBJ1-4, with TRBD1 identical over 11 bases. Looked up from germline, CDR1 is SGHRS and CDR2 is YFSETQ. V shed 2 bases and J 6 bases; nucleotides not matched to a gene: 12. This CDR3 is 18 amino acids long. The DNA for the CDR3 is TGCGCCAGCAGCTTACGGACAGGGGGCGATGGATGGGATGAAAAACTGTTTTTT. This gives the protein CASSLRTGGDGWDEKLFF.

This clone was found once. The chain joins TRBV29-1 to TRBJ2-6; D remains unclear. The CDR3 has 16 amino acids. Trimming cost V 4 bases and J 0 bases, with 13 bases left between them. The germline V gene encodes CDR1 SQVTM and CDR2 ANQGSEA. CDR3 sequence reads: CSVATDVNSGANVLTF. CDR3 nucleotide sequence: TGCAGCGTTGCGACTGACGTTAACTCTGGGGCCAACGTCCTGACTTTC.

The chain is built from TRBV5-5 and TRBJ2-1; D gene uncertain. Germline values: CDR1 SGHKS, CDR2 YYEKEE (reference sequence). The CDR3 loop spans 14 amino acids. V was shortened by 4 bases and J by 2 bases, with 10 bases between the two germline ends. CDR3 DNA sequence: TGTGCCAGCAGCCTCATCCCAGCCTACAATGAGCAGTTCTTC. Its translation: CASSLIPAYNEQFF.

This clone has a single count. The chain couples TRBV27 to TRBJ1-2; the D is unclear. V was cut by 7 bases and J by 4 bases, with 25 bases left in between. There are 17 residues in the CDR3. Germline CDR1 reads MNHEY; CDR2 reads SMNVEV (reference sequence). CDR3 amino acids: CASKSSKNGRRSYGYTF. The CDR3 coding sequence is TGTGCCAGCAAATCCTCTAAGAATGGGAGGCGCAGCTATGGCTACACCTTC.

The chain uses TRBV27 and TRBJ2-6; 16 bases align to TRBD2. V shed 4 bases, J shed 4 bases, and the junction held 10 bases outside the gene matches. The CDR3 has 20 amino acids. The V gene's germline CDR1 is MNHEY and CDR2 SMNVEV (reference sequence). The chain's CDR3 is CASSSPGLAGGNSGANVLTF. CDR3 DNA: TGTGCCAGCAGTTCCCCGGGACTAGCGGGAGGGAACTCCGGGGCCAACGTCCTGACTTTC.